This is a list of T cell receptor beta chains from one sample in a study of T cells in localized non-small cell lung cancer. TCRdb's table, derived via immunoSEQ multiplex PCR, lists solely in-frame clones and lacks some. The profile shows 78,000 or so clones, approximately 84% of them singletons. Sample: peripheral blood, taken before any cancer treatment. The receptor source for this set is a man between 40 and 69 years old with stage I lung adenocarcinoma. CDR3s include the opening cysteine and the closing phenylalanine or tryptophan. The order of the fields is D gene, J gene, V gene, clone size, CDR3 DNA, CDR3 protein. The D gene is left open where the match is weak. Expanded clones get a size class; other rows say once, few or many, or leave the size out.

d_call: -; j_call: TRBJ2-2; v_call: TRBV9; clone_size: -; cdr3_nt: TGTGCCAGCAGCGTCCGGGACATGAACACCGGGGAGCTGTTTTTT; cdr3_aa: CASSVRDMNTGELFF
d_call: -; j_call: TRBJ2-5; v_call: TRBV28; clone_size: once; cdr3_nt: TGTGCCAGCAGTCCGGCTACCGGGACTTCCCAAGAGACCCAGTACTTC; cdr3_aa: CASSPATGTSQETQYF
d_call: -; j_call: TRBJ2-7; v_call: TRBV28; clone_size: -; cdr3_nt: TGTGCCAGCAGTTTGTATGGACAGACCTACGAGCAGTACTTC; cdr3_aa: CASSLYGQTYEQYF
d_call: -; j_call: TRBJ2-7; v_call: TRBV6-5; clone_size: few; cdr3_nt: TGTGCCAGCAGTGACTGGCGGGGTTACGAGCAGTACTTC; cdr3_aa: CASSDWRGYEQYF
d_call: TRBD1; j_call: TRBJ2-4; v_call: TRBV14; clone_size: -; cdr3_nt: TGTGCCAGCAGCCTTGGACAGGGGGAGTGGCGAAACATTCAGTACTTC; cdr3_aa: CASSLGQGEWRNIQYF
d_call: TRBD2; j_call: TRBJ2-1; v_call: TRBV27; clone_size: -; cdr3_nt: TGTGCCAGCAGTTTAGGGGGGGCTAGCGGGTCCTACAATGAGCAGTTCTTC; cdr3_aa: CASSLGGASGSYNEQFF
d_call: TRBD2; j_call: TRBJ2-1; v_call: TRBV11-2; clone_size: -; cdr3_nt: TGTGCCAGCATCACCGGGACTAGCGGGTATAGCTCCTACAATGAGCAGTTCTTC; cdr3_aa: CASITGTSGYSSYNEQFF
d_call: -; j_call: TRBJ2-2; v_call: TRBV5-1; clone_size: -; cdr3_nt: TGCGCCAGCAGCTCCTTCAGGGGTTCGAACACCGGGGAGCTGTTTTTT; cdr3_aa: CASSSFRGSNTGELFF
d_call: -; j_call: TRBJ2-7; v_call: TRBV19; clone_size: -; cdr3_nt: TGTGCCAGCGCTTCGGCAGGGTACGAGCAGTACTTC; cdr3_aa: CASASAGYEQYF
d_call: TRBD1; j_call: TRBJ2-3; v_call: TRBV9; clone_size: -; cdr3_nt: TGTGCCAGCAGCCCCCGGCTTGGGACAGGGATCGTTGGCAGCACAGATACGCAGTATTTT; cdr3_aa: CASSPRLGTGIVGSTDTQYF
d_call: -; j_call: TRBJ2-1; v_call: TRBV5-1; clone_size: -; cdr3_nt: TGCGCCAGCAGCTCTTTTTACAATGAGCAGTTCTTC; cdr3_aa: CASSSFYNEQFF
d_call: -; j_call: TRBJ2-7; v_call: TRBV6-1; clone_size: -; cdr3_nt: TGTGCCAGCAGTGATGTCGGGTCGGGGTCTCAGTACTTC; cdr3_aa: CASSDVGSGSQYF
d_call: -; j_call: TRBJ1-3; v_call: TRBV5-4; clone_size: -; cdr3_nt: TGTGCCAGCAGTTACACCACAGGAGCCTCTGGAAACACCATATATTTT; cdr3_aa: CASSYTTGASGNTIYF
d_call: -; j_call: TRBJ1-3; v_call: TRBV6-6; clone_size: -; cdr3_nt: TGTGCCAGCAGCACCGTTAATGCCGGGAACCCCATATATTTT; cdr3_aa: CASSTVNAGNPIYF
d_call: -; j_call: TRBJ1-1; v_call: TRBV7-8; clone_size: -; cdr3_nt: TGTGCCAGCAGCACTGACAGGAACACTGAAGCTTTCTTT; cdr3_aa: CASSTDRNTEAFF
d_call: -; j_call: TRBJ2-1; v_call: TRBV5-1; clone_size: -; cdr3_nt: TGCGCCAGCAGCTTGAGACCACCGGGAAGAGAGCAGTTCTTC; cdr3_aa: CASSLRPPGREQFF
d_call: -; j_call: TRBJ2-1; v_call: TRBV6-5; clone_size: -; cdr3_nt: TGTGCCAGCAGTTCCTACGGGGTGGGCAATGAGCAGTTCTTC; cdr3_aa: CASSSYGVGNEQFF
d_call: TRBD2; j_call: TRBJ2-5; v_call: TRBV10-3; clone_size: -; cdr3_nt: TGTGCCATCAGTGGAGAGGGAGGGGTGGGGAAGACCCAGTACTTC; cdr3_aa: CAISGEGGVGKTQYF
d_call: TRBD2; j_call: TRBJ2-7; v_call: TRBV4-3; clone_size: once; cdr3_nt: TGCGCCAGCAGCCAAGTTAGCGGGGCCTCCTACGAGCAGTACTTC; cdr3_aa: CASSQVSGASYEQYF
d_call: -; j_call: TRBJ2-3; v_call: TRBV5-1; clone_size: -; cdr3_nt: TGCGCCAGCGCCGGGACACCCGCTGACACAGATACGCAGTATTTT; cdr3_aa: CASAGTPADTDTQYF
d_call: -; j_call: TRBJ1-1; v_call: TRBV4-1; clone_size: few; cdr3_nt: TGCGCCAGCAGGGGGCCCTTGATGAACACTGAAGCTTTCTTT; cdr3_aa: CASRGPLMNTEAFF
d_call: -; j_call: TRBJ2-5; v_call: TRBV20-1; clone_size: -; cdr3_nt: TGCAGTGCCCGTCTCAAGACCCAGTACTTC; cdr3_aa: CSARLKTQYF
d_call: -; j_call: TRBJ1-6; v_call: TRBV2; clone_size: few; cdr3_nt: TGTGCCAGCAGTGTTTCAGGAGGACCTAATTCACCCCTCCACTTT; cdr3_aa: CASSVSGGPNSPLHF
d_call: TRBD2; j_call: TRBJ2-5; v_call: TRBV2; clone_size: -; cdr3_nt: TGTGCCAGCAGTGGGGTGCGGGAGCGGGAGACCCAGTACTTC; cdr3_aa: CASSGVRERETQYF
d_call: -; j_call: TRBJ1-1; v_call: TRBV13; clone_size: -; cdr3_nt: TGTGCCAGCAGCTTAGCAGGCCGAGGGATGAACACTGAAGCTTTCTTT; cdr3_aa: CASSLAGRGMNTEAFF
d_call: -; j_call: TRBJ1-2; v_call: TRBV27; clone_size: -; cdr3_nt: TGTGCCAGCAGAGGACACAGCGGAAGGTATGGCTACACCTTC; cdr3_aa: CASRGHSGRYGYTF
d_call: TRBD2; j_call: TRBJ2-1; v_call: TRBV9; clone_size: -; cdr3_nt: TGTGCCAGCAGCGTAGCTCCTAGCGGGAGAGGTAGTGAGCAGTTCTTC; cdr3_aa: CASSVAPSGRGSEQFF
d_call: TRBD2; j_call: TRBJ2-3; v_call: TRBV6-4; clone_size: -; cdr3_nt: TGTGCCAGCAGTCTGCGGGAGGGTCCCCTCGATACGCAGTATTTT; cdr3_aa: CASSLREGPLDTQYF
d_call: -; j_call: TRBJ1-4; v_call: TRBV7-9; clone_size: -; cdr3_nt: TGTGCCAGCAGCTTGGGGGAAGAAAATGAAAAACTGTTTTTT; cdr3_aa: CASSLGEENEKLFF
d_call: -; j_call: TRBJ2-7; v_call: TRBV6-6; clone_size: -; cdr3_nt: TGTGCCAGCAGGTTATTAGGACAGTCCAGGTCCTACGAGCAGTACTTC; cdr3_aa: CASRLLGQSRSYEQYF
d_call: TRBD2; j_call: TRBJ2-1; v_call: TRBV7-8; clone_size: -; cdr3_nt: TGTGCCAGCAGCCTTAGCGGGAGACGATACCATGAGCAGTTCTTC; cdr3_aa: CASSLSGRRYHEQFF
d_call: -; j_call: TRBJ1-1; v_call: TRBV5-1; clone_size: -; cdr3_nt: TGCGCCAGCAGCTTCGGTATTGAAGCTTTCTTT; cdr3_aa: CASSFGIEAFF
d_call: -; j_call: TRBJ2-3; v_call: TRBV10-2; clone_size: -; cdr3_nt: TGCGCCAGCTCCACTTCATGGGATACGCAGTATTTT; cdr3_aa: CASSTSWDTQYF
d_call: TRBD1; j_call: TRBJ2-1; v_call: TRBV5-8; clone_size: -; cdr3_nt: TGTGCCAGACGTCCGGGACAGGATCGCTACAATGAGCAGTTCTTC; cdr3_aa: CARRPGQDRYNEQFF
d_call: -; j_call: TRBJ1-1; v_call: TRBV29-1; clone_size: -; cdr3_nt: TGCAGCGTTGGGACGTGGGGCACTGAAGCTTTCTTT; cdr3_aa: CSVGTWGTEAFF
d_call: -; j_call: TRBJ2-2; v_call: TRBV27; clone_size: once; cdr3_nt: TGTGCCAGCAGTTTTGGGGGGAGCACCGGGGAGCTGTTTTTT; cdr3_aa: CASSFGGSTGELFF
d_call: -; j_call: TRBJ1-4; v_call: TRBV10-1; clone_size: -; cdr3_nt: TGCGCCAGCAGTGAGGCACCGGGCACGGAGGGGGAAAAACTGTTTTTT; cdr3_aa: CASSEAPGTEGEKLFF
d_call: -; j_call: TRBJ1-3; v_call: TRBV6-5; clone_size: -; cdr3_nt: TGTGCCAGCAAAAACAGCTACTCTGGAAACACCATATATTTT; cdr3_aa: CASKNSYSGNTIYF
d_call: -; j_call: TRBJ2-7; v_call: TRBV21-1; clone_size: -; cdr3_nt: TGTGTAATCGGGGTCTCCTACGAGCAGTACTTC; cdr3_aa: CVIGVSYEQYF
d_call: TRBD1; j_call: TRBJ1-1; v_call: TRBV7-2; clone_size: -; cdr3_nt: TGTGCCAGCACAGGGGGTGCAAGAACTGAAGCTTTCTTT; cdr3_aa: CASTGGARTEAFF
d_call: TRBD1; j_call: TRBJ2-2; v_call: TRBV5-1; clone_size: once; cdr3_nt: TGCGCCAGCAGATACAGGGGCACCGGGGAGCTGTTTTTT; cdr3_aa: CASRYRGTGELFF
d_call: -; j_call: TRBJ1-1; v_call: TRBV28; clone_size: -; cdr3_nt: TGTGCCAGCAGTCCCCCCGGACGGCGAAACACTGAAGCTTTCTTT; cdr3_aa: CASSPPGRRNTEAFF
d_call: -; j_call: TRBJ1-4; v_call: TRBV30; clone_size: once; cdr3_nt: TGTGCCTGGAGCCTACTTTCTGAAAAACTGTTTTTT; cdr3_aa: CAWSLLSEKLFF
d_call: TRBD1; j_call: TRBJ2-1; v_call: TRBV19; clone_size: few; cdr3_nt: TGTGCCAGTAACTCCGGACAGGGGGCTAGCAATGAGCAGTTCTTC; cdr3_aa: CASNSGQGASNEQFF
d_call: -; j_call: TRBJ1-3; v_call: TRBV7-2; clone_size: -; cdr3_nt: TGTGCCAGCAGCTCCCGGGGGCAAAGAAACACCATATATTTT; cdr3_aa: CASSSRGQRNTIYF
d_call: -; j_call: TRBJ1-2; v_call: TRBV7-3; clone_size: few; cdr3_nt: TGTGCCAGCAGCTCCGGACAGTACTATGGCTACACCTTC; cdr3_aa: CASSSGQYYGYTF
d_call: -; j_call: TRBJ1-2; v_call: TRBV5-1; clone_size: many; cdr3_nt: TGCGCCAGCAGCTCCATGGGGGCAGATGGCTACACCTTC; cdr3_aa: CASSSMGADGYTF